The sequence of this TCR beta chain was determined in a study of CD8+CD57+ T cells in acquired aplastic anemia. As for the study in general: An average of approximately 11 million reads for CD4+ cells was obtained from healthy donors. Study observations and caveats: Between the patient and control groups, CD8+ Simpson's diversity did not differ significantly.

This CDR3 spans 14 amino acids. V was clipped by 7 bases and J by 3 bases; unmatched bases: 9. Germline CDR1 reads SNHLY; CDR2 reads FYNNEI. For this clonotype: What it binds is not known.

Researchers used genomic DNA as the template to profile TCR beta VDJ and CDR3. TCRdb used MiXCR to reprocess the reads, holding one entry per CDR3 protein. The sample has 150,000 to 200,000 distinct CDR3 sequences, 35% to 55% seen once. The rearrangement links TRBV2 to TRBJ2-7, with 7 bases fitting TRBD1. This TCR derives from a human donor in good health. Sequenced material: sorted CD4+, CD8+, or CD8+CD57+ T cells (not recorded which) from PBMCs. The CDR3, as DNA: TGTGCCAGCACTGAGGACAGGACCATCTACGAGCAGTACTTC. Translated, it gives CASTEDRTIYEQYF. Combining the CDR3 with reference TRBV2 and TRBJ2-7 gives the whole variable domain EPEVTQTPSHQVTQMGQEVILRCVPISNHLYFYWYRQILGQKVEFLVSFYNNEISEKSEIFDDQFSVERPDGSNFTLKIRSTKLEDSAMYFCASTEDRTIYEQYFGPGTRLTVT.